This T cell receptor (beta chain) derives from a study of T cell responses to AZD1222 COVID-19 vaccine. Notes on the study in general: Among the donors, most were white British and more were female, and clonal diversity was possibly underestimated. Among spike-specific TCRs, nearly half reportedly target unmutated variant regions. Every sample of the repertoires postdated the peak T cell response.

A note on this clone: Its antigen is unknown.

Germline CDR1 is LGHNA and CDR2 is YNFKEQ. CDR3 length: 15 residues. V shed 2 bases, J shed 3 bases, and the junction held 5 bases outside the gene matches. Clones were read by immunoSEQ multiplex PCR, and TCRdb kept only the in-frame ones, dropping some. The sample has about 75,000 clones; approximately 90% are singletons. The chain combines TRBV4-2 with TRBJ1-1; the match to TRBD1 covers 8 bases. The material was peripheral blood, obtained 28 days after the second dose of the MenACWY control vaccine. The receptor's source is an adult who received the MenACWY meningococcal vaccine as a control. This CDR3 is CASSQRDRSYTEAFF. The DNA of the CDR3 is TGTGCCAGCAGCCAAAGGGACAGGAGTTACACTGAAGCTTTCTTT.